This TCR beta chain was identified during a study of T cells in Graves' hyperthyroidism and ophthalmopathy. Study-wide background: Before any treatment, at initial diagnosis, peripheral blood was collected.

Whole-study findings and limits: Researchers report that a 13 V-J model separated ophthalmopathy from stable hyperthyroidism.

Amplified regions were TCR beta CDR3 sequences from RNA transcripts. HTBI primers were used for first-round RT-PCR of the TCR CDR3. MiXCR, applied by TCRdb to the multiplex PCR reads, yields one record per CDR3 protein. The sample yields fewer than 250,000 distinct CDR3 sequences, about a sixth seen once. This clonotype was counted at least ten times. The antigen is unknown. Disease lasting under 3 months, a NOSPECS grade of at least 4, and a Clinical Activity Score of at least 3 were features of the ophthalmopathy patients. The PBMCs were sourced from fresh peripheral blood (around 9.3 ml). The specimen sequenced was blood. The sequence was obtained from a young woman with Graves' ophthalmopathy.

The CDR3 DNA sequence: TGTGCCAGCAGTTACTCGAGGGTGGGAGGGATCTACGAGCAGTACTTC. It codes for CASSYSRVGGIYEQYF. This rearrangement joins TRBV6-5 to TRBJ2-7; 7 nucleotides align to TRBD2. CDR1 is MNHEY, CDR2 SVGAGI, per germline. CDR3 length: 16 amino acids. The junction had 8 bases not matched to a gene; V was cut back by 0 bases and J by 3 bases.